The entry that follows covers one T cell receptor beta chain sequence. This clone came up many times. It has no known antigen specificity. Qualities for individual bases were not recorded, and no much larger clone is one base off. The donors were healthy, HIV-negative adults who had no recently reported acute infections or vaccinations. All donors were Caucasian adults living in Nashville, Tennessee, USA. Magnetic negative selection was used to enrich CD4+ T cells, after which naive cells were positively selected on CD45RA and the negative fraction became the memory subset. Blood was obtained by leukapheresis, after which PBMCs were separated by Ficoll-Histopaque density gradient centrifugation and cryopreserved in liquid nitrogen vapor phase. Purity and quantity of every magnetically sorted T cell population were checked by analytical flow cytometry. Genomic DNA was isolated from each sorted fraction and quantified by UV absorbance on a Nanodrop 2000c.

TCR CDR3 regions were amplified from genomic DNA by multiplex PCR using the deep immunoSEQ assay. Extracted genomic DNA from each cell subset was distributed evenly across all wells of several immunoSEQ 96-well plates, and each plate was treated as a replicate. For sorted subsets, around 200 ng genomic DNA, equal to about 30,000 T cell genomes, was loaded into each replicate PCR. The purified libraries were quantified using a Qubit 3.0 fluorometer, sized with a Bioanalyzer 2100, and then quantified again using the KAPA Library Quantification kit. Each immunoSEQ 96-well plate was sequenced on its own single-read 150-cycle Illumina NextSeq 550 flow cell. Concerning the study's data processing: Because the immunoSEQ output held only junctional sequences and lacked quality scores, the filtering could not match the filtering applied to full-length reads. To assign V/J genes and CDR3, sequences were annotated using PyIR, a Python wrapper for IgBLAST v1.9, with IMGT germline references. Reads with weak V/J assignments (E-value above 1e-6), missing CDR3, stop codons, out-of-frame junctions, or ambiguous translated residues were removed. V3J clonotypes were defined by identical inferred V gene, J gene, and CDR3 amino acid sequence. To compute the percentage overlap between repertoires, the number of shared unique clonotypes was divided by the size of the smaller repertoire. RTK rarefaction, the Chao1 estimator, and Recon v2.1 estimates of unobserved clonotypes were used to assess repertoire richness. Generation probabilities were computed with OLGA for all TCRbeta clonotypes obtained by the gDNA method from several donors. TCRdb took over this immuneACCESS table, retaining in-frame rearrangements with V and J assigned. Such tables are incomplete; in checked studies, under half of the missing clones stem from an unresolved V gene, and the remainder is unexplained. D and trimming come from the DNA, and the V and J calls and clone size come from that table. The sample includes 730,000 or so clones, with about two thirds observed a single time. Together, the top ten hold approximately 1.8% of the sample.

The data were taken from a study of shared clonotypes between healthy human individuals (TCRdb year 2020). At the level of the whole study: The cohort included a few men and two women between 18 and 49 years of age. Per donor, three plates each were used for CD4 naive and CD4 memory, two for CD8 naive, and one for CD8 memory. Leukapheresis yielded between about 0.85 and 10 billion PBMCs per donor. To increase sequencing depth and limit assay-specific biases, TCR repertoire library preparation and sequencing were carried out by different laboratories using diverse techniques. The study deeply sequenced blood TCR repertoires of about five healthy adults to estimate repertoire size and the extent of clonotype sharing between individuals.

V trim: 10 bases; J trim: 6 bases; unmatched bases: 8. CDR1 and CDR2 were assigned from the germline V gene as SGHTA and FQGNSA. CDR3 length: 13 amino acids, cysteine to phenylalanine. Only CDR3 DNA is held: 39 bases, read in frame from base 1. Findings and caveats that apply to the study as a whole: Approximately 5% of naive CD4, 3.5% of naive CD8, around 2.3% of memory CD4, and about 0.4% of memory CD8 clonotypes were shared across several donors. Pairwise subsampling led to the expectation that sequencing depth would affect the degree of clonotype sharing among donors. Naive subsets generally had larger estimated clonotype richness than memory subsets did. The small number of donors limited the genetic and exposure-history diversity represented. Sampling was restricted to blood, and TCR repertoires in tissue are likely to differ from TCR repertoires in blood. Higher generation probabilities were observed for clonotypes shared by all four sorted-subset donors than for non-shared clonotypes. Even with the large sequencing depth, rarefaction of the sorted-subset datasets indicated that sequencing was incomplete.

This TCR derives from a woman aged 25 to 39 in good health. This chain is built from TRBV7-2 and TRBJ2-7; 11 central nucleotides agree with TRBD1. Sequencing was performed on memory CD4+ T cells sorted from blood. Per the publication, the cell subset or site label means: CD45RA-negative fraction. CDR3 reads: CATAGQGDSEQYF. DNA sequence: TGTGCCACCGCGGGACAGGGGGATAGCGAGCAGTACTTC.